Reported below is one T cell receptor (beta chain). The antigen remains unidentified. The entry originates in a study of graft-versus-host responses after intestinal transplantation. Study-level findings and limits: GvH clones appeared in recipient marrow, some first in ileum or blood.

Assay used: immunoSEQ multiplex PCR; TCRdb lists only in-frame clones, some missing. The sample holds some 25,000 clones, 85% to 95% seen once. The CDR3 length is 14 residues. The germline V gene has CDR1 MNHEY and CDR2 SMNVEV (reference sequence). The V segment lost 5 bases and the J segment 9 bases; nucleotides outside the gene matches: 9. This TCR was recovered from a human patient who received an intestinal transplant, so some T cells may come from the graft donor. V usage is TRBV27 and J usage is TRBJ2-1; 8 nucleotides align to TRBD2. This specimen was PBMCs, taken 18 days after transplant. The DNA of the CDR3 is TGTGCCAGCAGTCCCCCGGCGGGGGGCCTTGAGCAGTTCTTC. Encoded protein: CASSPPAGGLEQFF.